The clone carrying this T cell receptor (beta chain) was counted at least ten times. The antigen is undetermined. This CDR3 spans 16 amino acids. The germline V and J ends were trimmed by 5 bases and 0 bases, with 17 bases remaining between them. CDR1 is SQVTM, CDR2 ANQGSEA, per germline. This record comes from a study of T-cell reconstitution after alpha-beta-depleted transplantation in children. The TCRbeta library incorporated unique molecular identifiers. TCRdb passed the PCR reads through MiXCR, listing each CDR3 protein once. The repertoire holds about 300,000 distinct CDR3 sequences, 6.5% to 9% seen once, with 9.1% in the top ten. General study results and limits: Several hundred expanded graft clones reportedly supplied alpha-beta T cells about two months after transplant. Surviving recipient T cells and thymic progenitors produced the high day-60 TCRbeta diversity seen in some patients. After one year, T-cell counts and TCRbeta diversity mostly came from new T cells.

The sample in question was peripheral blood, obtained 360 days after TCRalphabeta/CD19-depleted stem cell transplant. The chain recombines TRBV29-1 with TRBJ2-1; a weak D match, TRBD1 (6 bases). This receptor was taken from a female patient aged 2-15 years who had a stem cell transplant for Fanconi anemia, so the T cells may come from the graft donor. CDR3 protein: CSVSSTGPSSYNEQFF. The CDR3 nucleotides read TGCAGCGTTTCCTCAACAGGGCCGAGCTCCTACAATGAGCAGTTCTTC.